Listed here are 9 T cell receptor beta chains from one sample, sequenced in a study of blood T cell repertoires in COVID-19. Data came from immunoSEQ multiplex PCR; TCRdb stores just in-frame clones and leaves some out. This sample carries 200,000 to 250,000 clones, 82% of them seen once, and the ten largest clones take 3% to 4%. The sequenced sample was PBMCs or T cells enriched from blood (not recorded which). These receptors were collected from a woman aged 55-70 years who had recovered from COVID-19.

The genes are TRBV6-1 and TRBJ2-7, with unresolved D. The CDR3 covers 11 residues. Germline lookup yields CDR1 MNHNS and CDR2 SASEGT. V dropped 3 bases and J dropped 5 bases, with 5 bases sitting between them. CDR3 protein: CASSEYHEQYF. For the CDR3, the DNA is TGTGCCAGCAGTGAGTATCACGAGCAGTACTTC.

DNA of the CDR3: TGTGCCAGCAGCTCCCGGGGAAGTCGGGAGGTCGATGAGCAGTTCTTC. Amino acid sequence: CASSSRGSREVDEQFF. This chain links TRBV11-2 with TRBJ2-1; TRBD2 matches 7 bases. This CDR3 has 16 residues. Germline assignment: CDR1 SGHAT and CDR2 FQNNGV. V dropped 4 bases and J dropped 8; count of bases not matched to a gene: 14. The variable domain in full, with the rest retrieved from reference TRBV11-2 and TRBJ2-1, is EAGVAQSPRYKIIEKRQSVAFWCNPISGHATLYWYQQILGQGPKLLIQFQNNGVVDDSQLPKDRFSAERLKGVDSTLKIQPAKLEDSAVYLCASSSRGSREVDEQFFGPGTRLTVL.

As for this clone: Distinct nucleotide sequences in the sample also encode this CDR3. The gene calls are TRBV6-5 and TRBJ2-2; possible D gene TRBD1, 7 bases. CDR1 is MNHEY and CDR2 is SVGAGI in the germline V gene. The CDR3 consists of 14 residues. Trimming shortened V by 2 bases and J by 7 bases, and 11 bases separated the two germline ends. In DNA, the CDR3 is TGTGCCAGCAGTTACGGTCAGGGGGGCGGGGAGCTGTTTTTT. This sequence encodes CASSYGQGGGELFF.

This clone is a singleton in its sample. The chain joins TRBV27 to TRBJ2-1; a possible D gene is TRBD1 (5 bases). CDR1 and CDR2 from the germline V gene are MNHEY and SMNVEV (reference sequence). This CDR3 region has 17 residues. With 2 bases removed from V and 4 bases from J, the gap between germline ends came to 18 bases. The CDR3 loop reads CASSLGQGQFGYNEQFF. For the CDR3, the DNA is TGTGCCAGCAGTTTAGGGCAGGGCCAGTTCGGGTACAATGAGCAGTTCTTC.

This clone was observed once. The chain combines TRBV7-6 with TRBJ1-5, with unresolved D. Germline V CDR1 and CDR2: SGHVS, FNYEAQ. V shed 2 bases and J shed 5 bases, with 10 bases lying between them. The CDR3 sequence is 14 residues long. CDR3 bases: TGTGCCAGCAGCTTATTTAGTAACGATCAGCCCCAGCATTTT. Its protein is CASSLFSNDQPQHF.

This clone was counted only a few times. The CDR3 reads CASTPGQRYEQYF. In DNA form, the CDR3 reads TGTGCCAGCACCCCGGGACAACGCTACGAGCAGTACTTC. V and J are TRBV12-3 or TRBV12-4 and TRBJ2-7; D possibly corresponds to TRBD1 (6 bases). The CDR3 is 13 residues long. V lost 7 bases and J 3 bases, leaving 13 bases between the germline ends.

This clone was recorded once. The J gene is TRBJ1-6, the V gene TRBV5-1; TRBD1 aligns across 11 bases. V lost 4 bases, J lost 8 bases, and 8 bases stayed unmatched. Per the germline V gene, CDR1 is SGHRS and CDR2 is YFSETQ. CDR3 length: 16 amino acids. The CDR3 sequence: CASSTDGQGADSPLHF. The CDR3 coding sequence is TGCGCCAGCAGCACCGACGGACAGGGGGCTGATTCACCCCTCCACTTT.

The chain links TRBV7-9 to TRBJ1-5; D remains ambiguous. The CDR3 has 13 residues. V lost 0 bases and J lost 4, with 4 bases in between. From germline, CDR1 is SEHNR and CDR2 FQNEAQ (reference sequence). The CDR3 sequence: CASSLAPNQPQHF. The CDR3, as DNA: TGTGCCAGCAGCTTAGCCCCTAATCAGCCCCAGCATTTT.

The rearrangement uses TRBV5-1 and TRBJ1-1; 8 bases agree with TRBD1. With V trimmed by 0 bases and J by 1 base, 5 bases remained unmatched. The germline V gene has CDR1 SGHRS and CDR2 YFSETQ. The CDR3 runs to 16 residues. CDR3 loop: CASSLVPGGANTEAFF. In nucleotides, the CDR3 is TGCGCCAGCAGCTTGGTTCCAGGGGGCGCGAACACTGAAGCTTTCTTT.